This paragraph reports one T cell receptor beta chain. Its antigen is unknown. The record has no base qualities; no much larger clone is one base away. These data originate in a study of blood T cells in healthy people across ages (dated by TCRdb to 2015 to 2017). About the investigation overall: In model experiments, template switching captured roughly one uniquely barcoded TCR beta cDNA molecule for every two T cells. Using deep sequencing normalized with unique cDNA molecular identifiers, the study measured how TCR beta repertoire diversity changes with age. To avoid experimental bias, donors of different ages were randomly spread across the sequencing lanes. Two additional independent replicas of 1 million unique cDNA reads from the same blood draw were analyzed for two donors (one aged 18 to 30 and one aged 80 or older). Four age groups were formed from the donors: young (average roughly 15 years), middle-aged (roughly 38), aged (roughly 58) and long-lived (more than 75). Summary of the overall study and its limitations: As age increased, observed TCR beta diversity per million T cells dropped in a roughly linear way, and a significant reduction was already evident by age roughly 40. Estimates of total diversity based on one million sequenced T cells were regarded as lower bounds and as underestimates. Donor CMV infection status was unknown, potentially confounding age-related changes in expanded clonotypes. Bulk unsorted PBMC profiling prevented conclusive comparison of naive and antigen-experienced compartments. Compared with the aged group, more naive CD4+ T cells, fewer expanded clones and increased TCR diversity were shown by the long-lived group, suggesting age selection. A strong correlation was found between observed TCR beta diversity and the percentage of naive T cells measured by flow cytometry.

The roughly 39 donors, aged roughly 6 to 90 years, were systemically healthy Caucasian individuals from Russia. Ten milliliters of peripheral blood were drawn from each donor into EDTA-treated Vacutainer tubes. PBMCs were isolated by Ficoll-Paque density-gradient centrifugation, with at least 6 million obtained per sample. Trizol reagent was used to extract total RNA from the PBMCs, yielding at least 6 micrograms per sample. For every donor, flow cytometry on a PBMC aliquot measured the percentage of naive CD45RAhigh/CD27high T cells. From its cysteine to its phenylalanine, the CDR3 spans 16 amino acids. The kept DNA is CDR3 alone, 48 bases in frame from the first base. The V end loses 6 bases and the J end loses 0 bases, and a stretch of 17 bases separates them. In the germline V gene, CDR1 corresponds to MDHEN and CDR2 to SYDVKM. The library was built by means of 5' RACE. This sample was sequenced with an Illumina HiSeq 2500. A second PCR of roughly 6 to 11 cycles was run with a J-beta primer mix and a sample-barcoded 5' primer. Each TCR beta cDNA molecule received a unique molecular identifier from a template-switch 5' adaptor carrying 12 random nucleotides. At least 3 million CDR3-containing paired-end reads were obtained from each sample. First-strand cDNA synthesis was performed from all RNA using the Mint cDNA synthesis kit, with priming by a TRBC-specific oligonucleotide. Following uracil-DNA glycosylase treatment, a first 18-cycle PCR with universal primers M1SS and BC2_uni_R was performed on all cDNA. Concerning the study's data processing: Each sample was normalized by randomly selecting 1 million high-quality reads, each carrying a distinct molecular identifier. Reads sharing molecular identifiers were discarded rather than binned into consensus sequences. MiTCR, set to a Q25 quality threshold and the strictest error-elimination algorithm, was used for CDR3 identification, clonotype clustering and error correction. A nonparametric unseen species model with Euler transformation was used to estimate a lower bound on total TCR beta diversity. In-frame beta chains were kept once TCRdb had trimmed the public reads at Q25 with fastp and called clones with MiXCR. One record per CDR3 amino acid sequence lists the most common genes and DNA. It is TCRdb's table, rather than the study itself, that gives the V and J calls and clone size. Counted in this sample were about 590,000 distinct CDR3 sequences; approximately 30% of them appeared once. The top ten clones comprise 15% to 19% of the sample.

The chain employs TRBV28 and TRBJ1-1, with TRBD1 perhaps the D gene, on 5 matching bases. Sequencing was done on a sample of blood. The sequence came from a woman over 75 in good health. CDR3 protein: CASSRAGGLVNTEAFF. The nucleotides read TGTGCCAGCAGCCGAGCCGGGGGACTGGTGAACACTGAAGCTTTCTTT. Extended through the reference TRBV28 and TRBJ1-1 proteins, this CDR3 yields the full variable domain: DVKVTQSSRYLVKRTGEKVFLECVQDMDHENMFWYRQDPGLGLRLIYFSYDVKMKEKGDIPEGYSVSREKKERFSLILESASTNQTSMYLCASSRAGGLVNTEAFFGQGTRLTVV.